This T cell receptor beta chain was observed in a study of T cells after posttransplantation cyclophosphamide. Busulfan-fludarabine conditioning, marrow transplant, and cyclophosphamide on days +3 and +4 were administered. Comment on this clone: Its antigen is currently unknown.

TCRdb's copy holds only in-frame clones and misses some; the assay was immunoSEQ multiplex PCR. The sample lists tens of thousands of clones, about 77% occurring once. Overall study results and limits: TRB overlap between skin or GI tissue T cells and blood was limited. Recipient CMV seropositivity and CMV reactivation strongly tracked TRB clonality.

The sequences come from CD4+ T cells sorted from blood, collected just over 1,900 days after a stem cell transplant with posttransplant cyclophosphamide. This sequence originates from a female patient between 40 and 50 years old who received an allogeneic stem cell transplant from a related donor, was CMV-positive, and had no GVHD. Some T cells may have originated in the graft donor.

The DNA of the CDR3 is TGTGCCAGCAGCGCGGGACAGGGAACAGATACGCAGTATTTT. Protein sequence: CASSAGQGTDTQYF. The chain carries TRBV9 and TRBJ2-3; 9 nucleotides match TRBD1. The CDR3 contains 14 residues. The V gene's germline CDR1 is SGDLS and CDR2 YYNGEE. With 3 bases clipped from V and 3 bases from J, the junction kept 2 bases outside the gene matches.